This is a list of T cell receptor beta chains from one sample in a study of post-analysis software for immune sequencing data. TCRdb analysed the PCR reads with MiXCR anew, one entry per CDR3 protein. This table holds fewer than 600,000 distinct CDR3 sequences, around 40% found once. The sequenced sample was blood. These receptors were obtained from a girl between 10 and 17 years old with multiple sclerosis. Each CDR3 is given with its conserved first and last residue. A D gene is named only where the DNA matches it firmly.

>.|TRBJ2-3|TRBV20-1
CSQGASGTDTQYF
>TRBD2|TRBJ2-5|TRBV20-1
CSAPQAGEKETQYF
>.|TRBJ2-1|TRBV5-1
CASSLAPTNEQFF
>.|TRBJ2-1|TRBV18
CASSVNNEQFF
>TRBD1|TRBJ2-1|TRBV6-1
CASTTKGDRIDNEQFF
>.|TRBJ2-6|TRBV5-1
CASSLEVGSISGANVLTF
>.|TRBJ1-1|TRBV29-1
CSAIQGLGVTEAFF
>.|TRBJ2-5|TRBV4-3
CVSSQDYRAETQYF
>.|TRBJ2-7|TRBV7-9
CASKGTEQYF
>.|TRBJ2-7|TRBV20-1
CSATDGSIPYEQYF
>.|TRBJ2-5|TRBV7-2
CASSLVLGTTQETQYF
>TRBD2|TRBJ2-3|TRBV5-6
CASSLPSGMTDTQYF
>.|TRBJ1-6|TRBV20-1
CSARRSVNSPLHF
>.|TRBJ1-5|TRBV6-6
CASSYFRGTQHF
>.|TRBJ2-6|TRBV5-1
CASSLASGTGANVLTF
>.|TRBJ2-5|TRBV12-3/TRBV12-4
CASSLGNYEGETQYF
>TRBD1|TRBJ1-2|TRBV10-3
CAISDDRGRYGYTF
>TRBD2|TRBJ2-1|TRBV19
CASSRLAGGLGNEQFF
>.|TRBJ2-1|TRBV20-1
CSARDQRNPYNEQFF
>TRBD2|TRBJ2-1|TRBV4-1
CASSQDPSGGYNEQFF
>.|.|TRBV12-3/TRBV12-4
CASSQNRDPYEQYF
>.|TRBJ2-7|TRBV5-1
CASSPPGIAYEQYF
>TRBD1|TRBJ2-7|TRBV5-1
CASSLTGVTGYEQYF